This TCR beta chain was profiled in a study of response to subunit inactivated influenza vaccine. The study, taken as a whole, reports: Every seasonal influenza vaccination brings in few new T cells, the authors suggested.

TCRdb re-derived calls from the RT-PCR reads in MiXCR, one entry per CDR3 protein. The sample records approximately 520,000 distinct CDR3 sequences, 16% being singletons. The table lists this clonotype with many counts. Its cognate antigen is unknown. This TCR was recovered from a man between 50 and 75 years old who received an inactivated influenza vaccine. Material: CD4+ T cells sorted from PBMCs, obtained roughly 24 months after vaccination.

The CDR3 sequence: CASSLYGTNTDTQYF. The DNA for the CDR3 is TGTGCCAGCAGCTTATACGGGACTAACACAGATACGCAGTATTTT. The chain has TRBV11-3 and TRBJ2-3, with 7 bases identical to TRBD2. Germline V gene sequence: CDR1 SGHNT, CDR2 YENEEA. This CDR3 spans 15 amino acids. The junction had 4 bases not matched to a gene; V was cut back by 2 bases and J by 2 bases.